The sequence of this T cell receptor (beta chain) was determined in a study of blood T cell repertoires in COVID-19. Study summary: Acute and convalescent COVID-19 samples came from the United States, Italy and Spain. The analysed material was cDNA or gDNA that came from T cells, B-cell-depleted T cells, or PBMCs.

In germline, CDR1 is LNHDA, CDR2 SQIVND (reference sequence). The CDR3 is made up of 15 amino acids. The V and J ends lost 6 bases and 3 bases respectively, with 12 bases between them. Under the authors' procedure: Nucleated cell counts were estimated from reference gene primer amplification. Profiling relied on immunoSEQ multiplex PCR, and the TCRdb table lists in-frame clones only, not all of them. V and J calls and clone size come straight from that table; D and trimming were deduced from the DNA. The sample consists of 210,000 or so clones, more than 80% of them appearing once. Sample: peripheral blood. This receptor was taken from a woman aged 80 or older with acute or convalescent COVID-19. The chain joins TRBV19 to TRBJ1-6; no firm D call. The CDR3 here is CASRDYSYYNSPLHF. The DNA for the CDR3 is TGTGCCAGTAGAGACTACTCCTACTATAATTCACCCCTCCACTTT. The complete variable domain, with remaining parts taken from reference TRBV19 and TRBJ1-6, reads DGGITQSPKYLFRKEGQNVTLSCEQNLNHDAMYWYRQDPGQGLRLIYYSQIVNDFQKGDIAEGYSVSREKKESFPLTVTSAQKNPTAFYLCASRDYSYYNSPLHFGNGTRLTVT.